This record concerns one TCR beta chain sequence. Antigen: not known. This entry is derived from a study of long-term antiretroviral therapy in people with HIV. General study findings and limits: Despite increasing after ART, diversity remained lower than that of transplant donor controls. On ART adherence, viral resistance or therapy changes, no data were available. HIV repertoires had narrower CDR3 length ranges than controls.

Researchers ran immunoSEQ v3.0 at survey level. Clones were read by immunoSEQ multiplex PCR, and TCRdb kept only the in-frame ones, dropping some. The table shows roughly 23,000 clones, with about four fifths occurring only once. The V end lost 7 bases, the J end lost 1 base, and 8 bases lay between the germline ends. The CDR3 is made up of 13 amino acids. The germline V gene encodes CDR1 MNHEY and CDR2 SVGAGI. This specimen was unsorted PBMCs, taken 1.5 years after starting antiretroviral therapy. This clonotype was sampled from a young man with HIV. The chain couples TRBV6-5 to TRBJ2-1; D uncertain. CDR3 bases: TGTGCCAGCAAATCCAGGTCCTACAATGAGCAGTTCTTC. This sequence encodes CASKSRSYNEQFF.